Shown below are 25 T cell receptor beta chains from a single sample sequenced in a study of blood T cell repertoires in COVID-19. Repertoires were generated with immunoSEQ multiplex PCR, while TCRdb's copy carries only in-frame clones and drops some. The profile shows about 180,000 clones, 75% to 90% of them singletons. Material for sequencing was peripheral blood. These receptor sequences come from a human donor with active or convalescent COVID-19. The donor label of this sample is uncertain.

CDR3 sequence: CAYNSGQISNSPLHF. CDR3 nucleotide sequence: TGTGCCTACAACTCCGGACAGATAAGTAATTCACCCCTCCACTTT. The chain carries TRBV30 and TRBJ1-6, with D possibly TRBD1 on 6 matching bases. Germline CDR1 reads GTSNPN; CDR2 reads SVGIG (reference sequence). Trimming removed 7 bases at V and 6 bases at J, with 19 bases between. The CDR3 covers 15 residues.

Only one count was recorded for this clone. This chain joins TRBV11-2 and TRBJ1-5; TRBD1 is a possible D gene (5 bases). Germline-derived CDR1 and CDR2 are SGHAT and FQNNGV. V shed 5 bases and J shed 4 bases, with 15 bases lying between them. The CDR3 spans 15 residues. The DNA for the CDR3 is TGTGCCAGCAGCCCAGGCGGGGGGGGGAATCAGCCCCAGCATTTT. Translation: CASSPGGGGNQPQHF.

V is TRBV28 and J is TRBJ1-5; TRBD1 is a possible D gene (6 bases). V was clipped by 3 bases and J by 0 bases, with 24 bases between them. The CDR3 sequence is 20 residues long. Germline loops: CDR1 MDHEN, CDR2 SYDVKM. The CDR3 reads CASSFLSFTRGRNSNQPQHF. The CDR3 nucleotides are TGTGCCAGCAGTTTCCTATCTTTTACCAGGGGACGAAATAGCAATCAGCCCCAGCATTTT.

This clone was seen only once. CDR3 sequence: CASRGAGQGIYEQYF. The CDR3 region has the DNA TGTGCCAGCAGGGGGGCGGGACAGGGGATCTACGAGCAGTACTTC. This chain joins TRBV6-5 and TRBJ2-7; the match to TRBD1 covers 10 bases. Germline V CDR1 and CDR2: MNHEY, SVGAGI. The trim removed 6 bases at V and 3 bases at J, leaving 8 bases unmatched. The CDR3 is 15 residues long.

This clone was recorded once. The genes are TRBV7-8 and TRBJ1-5, with D unresolved. CDR3 size: 16 residues. The V end was cut by 5 bases, the J end by 1 base, with 15 bases between. The germline gives CDR1 SGHVS, CDR2 FQNEAQ. This CDR3 is CASSDGSSQSNQPQHF. The CDR3, as DNA: TGTGCCAGCAGCGACGGGTCTAGCCAGAGCAATCAGCCCCAGCATTTT.

The genes are TRBV11-3 and TRBJ2-7, with D possibly matching TRBD1 (6 bases). V gave up 5 bases and J gave up 5 bases, with 13 bases separating them. Germline V gene sequence: CDR1 SGHNT, CDR2 YENEEA. The CDR3 has 13 amino acids. CDR3: CASSLQGEHEQYF. The CDR3 DNA follows: TGTGCCAGCAGCCTACAGGGTGAGCACGAGCAGTACTTC. The full variable domain, completed using reference TRBV11-3 and TRBJ2-7, is EAGVVQSPRYKIIEKKQPVAFWCNPISGHNTLYWYLQNLGQGPELLIRYENEEAVDDSQLPKDRFSAERLKGVDSTLKIQPAELGDSAVYLCASSLQGEHEQYFGPGTRLTVT.

The chain has TRBV5-1 and TRBJ2-7; the match to TRBD2 covers 14 bases. Germline-derived CDR1 and CDR2 are SGHRS and YFSETQ. The V and J ends lost 3 bases and 6 bases, in that order; junction bases with no gene match: 2. This CDR3 contains 14 residues. The CDR3 bases are TGCGCCAGCAGCTCCGGGACTAGCGGGAGCGAGCAGTACTTC. Translated, it gives CASSSGTSGSEQYF.

The J gene is TRBJ2-1, the V gene TRBV7-3; 11 bases are a match to TRBD2. This CDR3 region has 15 residues. CDR1 SGHTA and CDR2 FQGTGA come from the germline V gene. V was pared by 4 bases and J by 9 bases, with 8 bases of the junction left unmatched. CDR3 protein: CASSYSGRALTEQFF. The CDR3 DNA sequence: TGTGCCAGCAGCTATAGCGGGAGGGCCCTAACTGAGCAGTTCTTC.

The genes are TRBV7-9 and TRBJ1-2, with D perhaps TRBD1 (5 bases). V was clipped by 5 bases and J by 10 bases, with 14 bases between them. CDR1 and CDR2 from the germline V gene are SEHNR and FQNEAQ (reference sequence). This CDR3 region has 12 residues. The CDR3 sequence is CASSAQGRAYTF. The CDR3, as DNA: TGTGCCAGCAGCGCGCAGGGCAGGGCCTACACCTTC.

This chain links TRBV3-1 (or the pseudogene TRBV3-2) with TRBJ2-3; 11 nucleotides match TRBD2. V was pared by 3 bases and J by 6 bases, with 8 bases of the junction left unmatched. The CDR3 length is 16 residues. Germline loops: CDR1 LGHDT, CDR2 YNNKEL (reference sequence). CDR3 in DNA: TGTGCCAGCAGCCAGCTAGCGGGGGGACTTGGGGATACGCAGTATTTT. Its translation: CASSQLAGGLGDTQYF.

The chain carries TRBV4-1 and TRBJ2-7; 9 bases are shared with TRBD2. Trimming removed 0 bases from V and 3 bases from J; junction bases left unmatched: 6. The CDR3 is made up of 16 amino acids. Germline CDR1 MGHRA, CDR2 YSYEKL. Here the CDR3 DNA reads TGCGCCAGCAGCCAAGATCAAGCGGGAGGAGGCTACGAGCAGTACTTC. It yields the protein CASSQDQAGGGYEQYF.

The rearrangement joins TRBV19 to TRBJ1-4; D is unresolved. With 9 bases removed from V and 6 bases from J, the gap between germline ends came to 17 bases. CDR3 length: 14 residues. Germline lookup yields CDR1 LNHDA and CDR2 SQIVND (reference sequence). The DNA of the CDR3 is TGTGCCAGCTCCCGGGTCGCCCGGGATGAAAAACTGTTTTTT. Amino acid sequence: CASSRVARDEKLFF.

A few counts support this clone. V usage is TRBV11-2 and J usage is TRBJ2-3; 7 nucleotides line up with TRBD2. The CDR3 spans 18 residues. V lost 3 bases, J lost 4 bases, and 16 bases stayed unmatched. In germline, CDR1 is SGHAT, CDR2 FQNNGV. CDR3 in amino acids: CASSFSIPGGGRADTQYF. The CDR3, as DNA: TGTGCCAGCAGCTTTTCCATCCCGGGAGGAGGAAGGGCAGATACGCAGTATTTT.

This chain links TRBV5-1 with TRBJ2-3; a weak D match, TRBD2 (5 bases). Germline values: CDR1 SGHRS, CDR2 YFSETQ. CDR3 size: 17 residues. With 6 bases removed from V and 0 bases from J, the gap between germline ends came to 20 bases. CDR3 sequence reads: CASTKTPPGTSTDTQYF. For the CDR3, the DNA is TGCGCCAGCACCAAAACCCCCCCGGGAACTAGCACAGATACGCAGTATTTT.

This chain links TRBV3-1 (or the pseudogene TRBV3-2) with TRBJ1-1, with a tentative D call TRBD1 (6 bases). V shed 5 bases and J shed 10 bases, with 17 bases lying between them. The CDR3 runs to 13 residues. Germline CDR1 is LGHDT and CDR2 is YNNKEL (reference sequence). In DNA, the CDR3 is TGTGCCAGCAGCTCATACGGGGGGGCTGGAGCTTTCTTT. Its protein is CASSSYGGAGAFF.

The gene calls are TRBV5-1 and TRBJ2-3, with D possibly being TRBD2 (5 bases). Trimming shortened V by 0 bases and J by 0 bases, and 14 bases separated the two germline ends. The length of the CDR3 is 17 residues. The germline gives CDR1 SGHRS, CDR2 YFSETQ. The CDR3 coding sequence is TGCGCCAGCAGCTTGGCCGGACTTGGAGCTAGCACAGATACGCAGTATTTT. This sequence encodes CASSLAGLGASTDTQYF.

In this sample, this clone turned up a few times. The chain is built from TRBV24-1 and TRBJ2-7; TRBD1 agrees at 7 bases. Losses at the gene ends were 4 bases for V and 3 bases for J; bases not matched to a gene: 5. This CDR3 has 14 amino acids. Germline loops: CDR1 KGHDR, CDR2 SFDVKD. The CDR3 spells CATSDSRGFYEQYF. The CDR3 DNA reads TGTGCCACCAGTGACAGCAGGGGGTTCTACGAGCAGTACTTC.

This sequence joins TRBV18 and TRBJ1-4, with 10 nucleotides matching TRBD1. The ends lost 8 bases at V and 7 bases at J; junction bases unmatched: 4. This CDR3 contains 13 residues. Germline V CDR1 and CDR2: KGHSH, LQKENI. The CDR3 region has the DNA TGTGCCAGCGCCCGGGACAGGGGTGAAAAACTGTTTTTT. Translating it yields CASARDRGEKLFF.

This clone occurred once. The genes are TRBV2 and TRBJ2-2; tentative D call: TRBD2 (6 bases). V lost 4 bases and J lost 0, with 9 bases in between. The CDR3 contains 15 residues. Germline V gene lookup returns CDR1 SNHLY and CDR2 FYNNEI. CDR3 DNA: TGTGCCAGCAGTGTCGGAGGGGCGAACACCGGGGAGCTGTTTTTT. Translating it yields CASSVGGANTGELFF.

The chain couples TRBV5-4 to TRBJ1-3; D is undetermined. Per the germline V gene, CDR1 is SGHNT and CDR2 is YYREEE (reference sequence). V lost 5 bases to trimming and J lost 0 bases, with 6 bases between them. This CDR3 contains 13 residues. CDR3 protein: CASSRSSGNTIYF. For the CDR3, the DNA is TGTGCCAGCAGTCGGAGCTCTGGAAACACCATATATTTT.

The J gene is TRBJ1-2, the V gene TRBV28; D not resolved. Germline V lookup: CDR1 MDHEN, CDR2 SYDVKM. The CDR3 covers 15 residues. Trimming left V 6 bases short and J 4 bases short, with 18 bases between. The CDR3 DNA reads as TGTGCCAGCAGCCCAAGTGCAGGCGTTGGCTATGGCTACACCTTC. It yields the protein CASSPSAGVGYGYTF.

The chain is built from TRBV27 and TRBJ1-6; 7 positions agree with TRBD1. In germline, CDR1 is MNHEY, CDR2 SMNVEV (reference sequence). CDR3 length equals 13 residues. Germline trimming cut 6 bases from V and 9 bases from J; bases unmatched to any gene: 5. The CDR3 DNA follows: TGTGCCAGCAGGAACAGGGGTAGTTCACCCCTCCACTTT. Amino acids: CASRNRGSSPLHF.

The chain uses TRBV11-2 and TRBJ1-6; 9 bases fit TRBD1. Germline CDR1 reads SGHAT; CDR2 reads FQNNGV. Trimming removed 1 base from V and 6 bases from J; junction bases left unmatched: 1. The CDR3 contains 15 residues. CDR3 residues: CASSLAGQGNSPLHF. DNA for the CDR3: TGTGCCAGCAGCTTAGCGGGACAGGGTAATTCACCCCTCCACTTT. The entire variable domain, with the rest obtained from reference TRBV11-2 and TRBJ1-6, is as follows: EAGVAQSPRYKIIEKRQSVAFWCNPISGHATLYWYQQILGQGPKLLIQFQNNGVVDDSQLPKDRFSAERLKGVDSTLKIQPAKLEDSAVYLCASSLAGQGNSPLHFGNGTRLTVT.

CDR3 sequence (DNA): TGTGCCAGCAGCCAGATGGGAGGACGGAAAGAGACCCAGTACTTC. Translated: CASSQMGGRKETQYF. The rearrangement joins TRBV3-1 (or the pseudogene TRBV3-2) to TRBJ2-5, with TRBD2 as a possible D gene (6 bases). The CDR3 contains 15 residues. Trimming left V 3 bases short and J 3 bases short, with 14 bases between. CDR1 and CDR2 (germline): LGHDT, YNNKEL (reference sequence).

The chain links TRBV19 to TRBJ2-1, with 9 bases that match TRBD2. CDR1 and CDR2 from the germline V gene are LNHDA and SQIVND (reference sequence). The V and J ends lost 5 bases and 7 bases, in that order; junction bases with no gene match: 3. This CDR3 has 13 amino acids. The CDR3 DNA follows: TGTGCCAGTAGTGTTGCGGGAGGGAATGAGCAGTTCTTC. Translated, it gives CASSVAGGNEQFF.